This paragraph covers one T cell receptor beta chain sequence. Its antigen is unknown. Profiled with immunoSEQ multiplex PCR; TCRdb holds only in-frame clones, not every one. Among about 330,000 clones listed, 86% were seen once. This CDR3 comprises 13 residues. The germline V gene encodes CDR1 SQVTM and CDR2 ANQGSEA. V gave up 7 bases and J gave up 2 bases, with 15 bases separating them. The donors were members of the validation cohort comprising 100 to 150 subjects, separate from the approximately 630-subject first cohort. This entry comes from a study of cytomegalovirus exposure and HLA in healthy donors. Study-wide background: The same platform used for the 666 first-cohort repertoires was also used for the 130 or so validation repertoires, as a later analysis reported.

Findings of the study overall: According to a later analysis, TCR clusters from the first cohort tended to co-occur in the 120 or so validation repertoires. The study listed under 200 cytomegalovirus-associated TCR beta chains.

This chain links TRBV29-1 with TRBJ2-7, with D maybe TRBD2 (6 bases). The source of this sequence is a woman in her late teens or twenties in good health and CMV-seronegative. The sample comprised PBMCs. The CDR3 sequence: CSAGGTEAYEQYF. The CDR3 DNA reads TGCAGCGCAGGCGGGACTGAGGCCTACGAGCAGTACTTC.